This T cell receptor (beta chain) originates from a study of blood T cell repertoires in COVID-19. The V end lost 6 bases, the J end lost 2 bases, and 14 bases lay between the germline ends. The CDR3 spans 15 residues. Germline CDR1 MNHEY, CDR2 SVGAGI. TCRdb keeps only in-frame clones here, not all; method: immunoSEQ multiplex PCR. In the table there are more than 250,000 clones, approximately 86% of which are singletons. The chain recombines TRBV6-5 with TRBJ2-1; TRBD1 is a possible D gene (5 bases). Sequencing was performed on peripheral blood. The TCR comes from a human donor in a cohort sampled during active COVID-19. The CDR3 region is CASRPLGVTYNEQFF. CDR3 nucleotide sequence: TGTGCCAGCAGACCCCTAGGGGTAACCTACAATGAGCAGTTCTTC.